One and the same sample provided the 14 T cell receptor beta chains below, sequenced in a study of CD8 T cells in Susac syndrome. When the RNA was reverse transcribed, random hexamers were used with an input of about 0.5 to 1 ug. TCRdb ran MiXCR on the immunoSEQ multiplex PCR reads and lists one entry per CDR3 protein. Of approximately 160,000 distinct CDR3 sequences in the sample, roughly 94% were seen once. Sequencing was performed on CD4+ T cells from PBMCs. The receptor source for this set is a human donor in good health.

The chain uses TRBV7-9 and TRBJ1-1; D gene uncertain. Germline CDR1 SEHNR, CDR2 FQNEAQ (reference sequence). CDR3 size: 15 residues. V was trimmed by 4 bases and J by 4 bases, leaving 16 bases between them. The CDR3 is CASSSPIRSGTEAFF. The CDR3 DNA sequence: TGTGCCAGCAGCTCCCCAATCAGGTCGGGCACTGAAGCTTTCTTT.

The chain recombines TRBV29-1 with TRBJ2-3; 9 bases map to TRBD2. The CDR3 runs 15 residues. Germline V gene sequence: CDR1 SQVTM, CDR2 ANQGSEA. Trimming at V came to 7 bases and at J to 0 bases, leaving 8 bases not matched to a gene. CDR3 DNA: TGCAGCGGGATGAGACTAGCGGAAAGCACAGATACGCAGTATTTT. Protein: CSGMRLAESTDTQYF.

This clonotype has only one observation. This chain joins TRBV5-4 and TRBJ2-1; D is uncertain. V gave up 6 bases and J gave up 6 bases, with 19 bases separating them. Germline-derived CDR1 and CDR2 are SGHNT and YYREEE (reference sequence). This CDR3 has 15 residues. CDR3 nucleotide sequence: TGTGCCAGCAACCAATTCGAGAGCCGGTTCAATGAGCAGTTCTTC. It codes for CASNQFESRFNEQFF. Together with reference TRBV5-4 and TRBJ2-1, the CDR3 gives the full variable domain: ETGVTQSPTHLIKTRGQQVTLRCSSQSGHNTVSWYQQALGQGPQFIFQYYREEENGRGNFPPRFSGLQFPNYSSELNVNALELDDSALYLCASNQFESRFNEQFFGPGTRLTVL.

The chain is built from TRBV18 and TRBJ2-5; D unclear. CDR3 length equals 16 residues. CDR1 and CDR2 (germline): KGHSH, LQKENI. Trimming stripped 3 bases from V and 1 base from J, with 15 bases between. The CDR3 DNA follows: TGTGCCAGCTCACCGGGATCTATCCCCAGCCAAGAGACCCAGTACTTC. This codes for CASSPGSIPSQETQYF.

This clonotype was seen a few times. The chain uses TRBV6-2 or TRBV6-3 and TRBJ1-1; D gene ambiguous. V was cut by 3 bases and J by 5 bases, with 10 bases left in between. There are 13 residues in the CDR3. The V gene's germline CDR1 is MNHEY and CDR2 SVGEGT. The CDR3 coding sequence is TGTGCCAGCAGTTATTGGGCTGGGACTGAAGCTTTCTTT. Protein: CASSYWAGTEAFF.

The chain employs TRBV13 and TRBJ2-3, with 10 bases that match TRBD2. In germline, CDR1 is PRHDT, CDR2 FYEKMQ (reference sequence). The CDR3 runs to 16 residues. V trimming: 5 bases; J trimming: 3 bases; junction bases outside the gene matches: 8. The CDR3 is CASSQRAGGQTDTQYF. DNA for the CDR3: TGTGCCAGCAGCCAGAGAGCGGGGGGGCAGACAGATACGCAGTATTTT.

This clonotype has only one observation. This sequence joins TRBV5-1 and TRBJ1-1, with 7 bases that match TRBD1. In germline, CDR1 is SGHRS, CDR2 YFSETQ. Unmatched junction bases numbered 6, after V lost 4 bases and J lost 0 bases. The CDR3 has 15 residues. Written as DNA, the CDR3 is TGCGCCAGCAGCCCTGATACAGGGGTGAACACTGAAGCTTTCTTT. Its translation: CASSPDTGVNTEAFF.

This clonotype was counted once. The chain uses TRBV30 and TRBJ2-3, with 10 bases that match TRBD2. The germline gives CDR1 GTSNPN, CDR2 SVGIG (reference sequence). The length of the CDR3 is 15 residues. The V and J ends lost 3 bases and 0 bases, in that order; junction bases with no gene match: 3. The CDR3 coding sequence is TGTGCCTGGAGGACACTAGCGGGGAGCACAGATACGCAGTATTTT. Translated: CAWRTLAGSTDTQYF.

The rearrangement links TRBV20-1 to TRBJ2-1, with D perhaps being TRBD1 or TRBD2 (6 bases each). CDR1 is DFQATT, CDR2 SNEGSKA, per germline (reference sequence). The V end lost 5 bases, the J end lost 5 bases, and 16 bases lay between the germline ends. The CDR3 sequence is 14 residues long. CDR3 region: CSAPQRGRNNEQFF. CDR3 DNA: TGCAGTGCTCCTCAAAGGGGGAGGAACAATGAGCAGTTCTTC.

The table lists this clonotype with a few counts. V gene TRBV5-6 combines with J gene TRBJ2-7; maybe TRBD2 (5 bases). V shed 1 base and J shed 5 bases, with 10 bases lying between them. This CDR3 has 13 amino acids. Germline values: CDR1 SGHDT, CDR2 YYEEEE. CDR3 region: CASSLRTYNEQYF. The CDR3, as DNA: TGTGCCAGCAGCTTGAGGACTTACAACGAGCAGTACTTC.

The gene calls are TRBV3-1 and TRBJ2-7; D gene ambiguous. The V and J ends lost 4 bases and 2 bases respectively, with 15 bases between them. The germline V gene encodes CDR1 LGHDT and CDR2 YNNKEL (reference sequence). CDR3 length: 15 amino acids. The CDR3 bases are TGTGCCAGCAGCCCCTGGGTAGCCTCGACCTACGAGCAGTACTTC. As protein: CASSPWVASTYEQYF.

The DNA of the CDR3 is TGCGCCAGCAGTGGCCAGGGGGCGGGGGAGCAGTACTTC. The encoded protein is CASSGQGAGEQYF. V is TRBV10-2 and J is TRBJ2-7, with 8 bases fitting TRBD1. Trimming cost V 4 bases and J 7 bases; bases outside gene matches: 6. The CDR3 has 13 residues. CDR1 is WSHSY, CDR2 SAAADI, per germline.

This chain joins TRBV5-6 and TRBJ2-2; 14 bases line up with TRBD2. CDR3 size: 16 residues. V was pared by 2 bases and J by 5 bases, with 2 bases of the junction left unmatched. Germline V CDR1 and CDR2: SGHDT, YYEEEE. CDR3 protein: CASSFRTSGGTGELFF. CDR3 sequence (DNA): TGTGCCAGCAGCTTCCGGACTAGCGGGGGGACCGGGGAGCTGTTTTTT.

The rearrangement joins TRBV6-1 to TRBJ2-7; 11 bases are a match to TRBD2. This CDR3 is built from 16 residues. CDR1 and CDR2 (germline): MNHNS, SASEGT. Trimming at V came to 4 bases and at J to 0 bases, leaving 5 bases not matched to a gene. The CDR3 DNA follows: TGTGCCAGCAGTGGGACTAGCGGGCTCGTCTCCTACGAGCAGTACTTC. Amino acid sequence: CASSGTSGLVSYEQYF.